These 4 T cell receptor beta chains were all obtained from the same sample, sequenced in a study of T cell responses to AZD1222 COVID-19 vaccine. Repertoires were generated with immunoSEQ multiplex PCR, while TCRdb's copy carries only in-frame clones and drops some. The table lists about 130,000 clones, roughly 90% of them singletons. The sample was peripheral blood, taken 28 days after the second AZD1222 dose. The receptor source for this set is an adult who received the AZD1222 COVID-19 vaccine.

The chain joins TRBV6-5 to TRBJ2-7; perhaps TRBD1 as D (6 bases). The CDR3 has 13 residues. Trimming took off 6 bases at V and 4 bases at J, with 13 bases between the two ends. Per germline, CDR1 MNHEY and CDR2 SVGAGI. CDR3: CASRTQGPYEQYF. CDR3 sequence (DNA): TGTGCCAGCAGGACACAGGGACCGTACGAGCAGTACTTC.

This CDR3 is CASSLGGQNSPLHF. CDR3 DNA: TGCGCCAGCAGCTTGGGAGGCCAAAATTCACCCCTCCACTTT. This rearrangement joins TRBV5-1 to TRBJ1-6; unclear D gene. Germline CDR1 is SGHRS and CDR2 is YFSETQ. CDR3 length equals 14 residues. V was pared by 0 bases and J by 7 bases, with 8 bases between. The full variable domain, in which reference TRBV5-1 and TRBJ1-6 provide the parts outside the CDR3, is KAGVTQTPRYLIKTRGQQVTLSCSPISGHRSVSWYQQTPGQGLQFLFEYFSETQRNKGNFPGRFSGRQFSNSRSEMNVSTLELGDSALYLCASSLGGQNSPLHFGNGTRLTVT.

The chain is built from TRBV6-5 and TRBJ1-1; D gene ambiguous. The CDR3 covers 14 residues. The germline V gene encodes CDR1 MNHEY and CDR2 SVGAGI. V was cut by 3 bases and J by 5 bases, with 13 bases left in between. CDR3 DNA: TGTGCCAGCAGTTATAGGCAGGATGGGACTGAAGCTTTCTTT. Translated: CASSYRQDGTEAFF.

The V gene is TRBV4-1, the J gene TRBJ2-7; D is ambiguous. The V gene lost 4 bases and the J gene lost 1 base, with 8 bases spanning the gap. The CDR3 totals 13 residues. From germline, CDR1 is MGHRA and CDR2 YSYEKL. The CDR3 nucleotides are TGCGCCAGCAGCCTGGGCCGTTCCTACGAGCAGTACTTC. Translating gives CASSLGRSYEQYF.